This TCR beta chain came from a study of shared clonotypes between healthy human individuals. About the research overall: Three plates were used per donor for CD4 naive, three for CD4 memory, two for CD8 naive and one for CD8 memory. Broader study findings: In several donors, around 5% of naive CD4 clonotypes appeared in common.

On this clone: Its antigen is currently unknown.

The assay was immunoSEQ multiplex PCR, and TCRdb's table has in-frame clones only and misses some. Of around 2,000,000 clones listed, about 93% are singletons. CD45RO-negative, CCR7-selected cells formed the naive CD8 fraction, which excluded terminally differentiated effector memory CD45RA+ cells. Per the germline V gene, CDR1 is MNHEY and CDR2 is SVGAGI. Trimming shortened V by 6 bases and J by 11 bases, and 23 bases separated the two germline ends. The CDR3 covers 15 residues. This TCR came from a man younger than 35 in good health. Some clones in this sample may be carry-over from other donors' samples. The gene calls are TRBV6-5 and TRBJ1-3; tentatively, D is TRBD1 (5 bases). The sequenced material came from naive CD8+ T cells from PBMCs. Here the CDR3 reads CASSPTDLRTGPIYF. CDR3 bases: TGTGCCAGCAGCCCGACGGACCTACGAACGGGGCCCATATATTTT.